Here is one TCR beta chain with its context. The antigen remains unidentified. Version v3.0 of the immunoSEQ assay was performed at survey level. TCRdb keeps only in-frame clones here, not all; method: immunoSEQ multiplex PCR. Of about 35,000 clones listed, about 70% were seen once; the top ten hold nearly 3.5%. This sample is part of a study of long-term antiretroviral therapy in people with HIV. Study-wide findings and caveats: It was not possible to obtain data on ART adherence, viral resistance or therapy changes. In samples taken after ART, diversity increased but remained below transplant donor control levels.

CDR3 length: 16 residues. CDR1 SGHRS and CDR2 YFSETQ come from the germline V gene. V dropped 4 bases and J dropped 2; count of bases not matched to a gene: 10. HIV-positive participants all received treatment in the United States. Sequences were derived from unsorted PBMCs, sampled 3 years after starting antiretroviral therapy. The chain joins TRBV5-1 to TRBJ2-3; 7 bases match TRBD2. This clonotype originated in a man in his fifties or sixties with HIV. CDR3 amino acids: CASSDHWGGDTDTQYF. CDR3 nucleotides: TGCGCCAGCAGCGACCATTGGGGGGGTGACACAGATACGCAGTATTTT.